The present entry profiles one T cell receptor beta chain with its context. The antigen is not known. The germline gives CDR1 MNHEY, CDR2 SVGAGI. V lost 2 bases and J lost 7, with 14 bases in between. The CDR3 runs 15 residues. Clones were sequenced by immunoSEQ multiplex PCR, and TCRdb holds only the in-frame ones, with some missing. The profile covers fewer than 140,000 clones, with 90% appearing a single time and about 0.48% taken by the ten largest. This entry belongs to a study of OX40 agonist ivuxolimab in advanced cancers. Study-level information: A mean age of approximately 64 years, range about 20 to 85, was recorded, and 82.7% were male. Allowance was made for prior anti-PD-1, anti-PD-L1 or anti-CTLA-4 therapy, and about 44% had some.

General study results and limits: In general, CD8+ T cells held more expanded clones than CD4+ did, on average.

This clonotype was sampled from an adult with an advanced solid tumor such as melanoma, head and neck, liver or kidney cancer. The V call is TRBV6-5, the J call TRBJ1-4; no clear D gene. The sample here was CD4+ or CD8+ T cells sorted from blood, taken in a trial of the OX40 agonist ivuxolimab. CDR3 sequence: CASSYHGPVGEKLFF. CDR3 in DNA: TGTGCCAGCAGTTACCATGGCCCCGTTGGTGAAAAACTGTTTTTT.